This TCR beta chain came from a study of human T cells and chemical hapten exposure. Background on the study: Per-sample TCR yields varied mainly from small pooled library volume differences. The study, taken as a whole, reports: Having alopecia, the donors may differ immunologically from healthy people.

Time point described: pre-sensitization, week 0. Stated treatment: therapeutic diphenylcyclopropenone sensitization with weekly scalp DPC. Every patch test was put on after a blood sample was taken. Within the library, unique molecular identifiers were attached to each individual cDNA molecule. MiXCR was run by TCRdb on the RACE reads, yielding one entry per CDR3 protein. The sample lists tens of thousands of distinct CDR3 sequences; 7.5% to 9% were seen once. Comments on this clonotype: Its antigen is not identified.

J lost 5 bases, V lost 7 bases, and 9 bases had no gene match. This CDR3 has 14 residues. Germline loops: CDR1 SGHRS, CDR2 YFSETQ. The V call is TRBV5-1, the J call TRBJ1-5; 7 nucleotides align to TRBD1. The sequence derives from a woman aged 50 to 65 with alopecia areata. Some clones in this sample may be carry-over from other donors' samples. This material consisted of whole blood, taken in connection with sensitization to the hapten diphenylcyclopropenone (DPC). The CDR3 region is CASLSDRSYQPQHF. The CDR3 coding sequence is TGCGCCAGCTTGTCGGACAGGAGCTATCAGCCCCAGCATTTT.